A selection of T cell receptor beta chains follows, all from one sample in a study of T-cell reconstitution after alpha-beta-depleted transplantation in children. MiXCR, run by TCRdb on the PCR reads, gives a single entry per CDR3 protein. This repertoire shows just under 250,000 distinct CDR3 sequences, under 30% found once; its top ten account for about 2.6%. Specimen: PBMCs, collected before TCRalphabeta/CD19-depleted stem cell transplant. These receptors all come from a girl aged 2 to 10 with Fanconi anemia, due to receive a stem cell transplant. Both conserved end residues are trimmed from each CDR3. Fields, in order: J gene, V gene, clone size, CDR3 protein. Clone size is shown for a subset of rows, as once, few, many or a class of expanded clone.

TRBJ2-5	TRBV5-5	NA	ASSAEGLGQETQY
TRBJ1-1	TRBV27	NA	ASSFGDRAYQAF
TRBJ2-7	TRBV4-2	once	ASSHRQTNEQY
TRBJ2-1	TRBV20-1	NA	SATGTSGSIWSSEQF
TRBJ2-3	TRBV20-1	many	SARVSDTQY
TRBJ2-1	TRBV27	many	ASSLFTGHNEQF
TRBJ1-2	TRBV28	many	ASSPPGQGYGYT
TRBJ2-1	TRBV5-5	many	ASSLVRTVYNEQF
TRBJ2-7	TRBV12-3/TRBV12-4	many	ASSPPSGGFHEQY
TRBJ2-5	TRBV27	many	ASSHWGAETQY
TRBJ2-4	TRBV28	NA	ASRRTGLAKNIQY
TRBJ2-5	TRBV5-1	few	ASSLASTSGSVETQY
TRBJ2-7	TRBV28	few	ASLVAGGSYEQY
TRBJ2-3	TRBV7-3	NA	ASSLTHTSGGTDTQY
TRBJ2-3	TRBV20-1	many	SASIAGRITDTQY
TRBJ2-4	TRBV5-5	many	ASSLVAVLAKNIQY
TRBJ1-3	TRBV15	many	ATSRDLGAGNTIY
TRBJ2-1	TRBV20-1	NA	SARDASSYNEQF
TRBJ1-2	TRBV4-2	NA	ASSPGATAYGYT
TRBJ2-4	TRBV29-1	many	SVAKPGTEKRENIQY
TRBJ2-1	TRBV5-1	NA	ASSSLAPEQF
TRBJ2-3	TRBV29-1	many	SVGALGADTQY
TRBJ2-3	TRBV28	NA	ASSFALAGYTDTQY
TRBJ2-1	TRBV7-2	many	ASSLVRIQDEQF
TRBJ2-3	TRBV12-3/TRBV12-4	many	ASSFGDRGREQY
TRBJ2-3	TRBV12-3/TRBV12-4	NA	ASSLGTTSGDTQY
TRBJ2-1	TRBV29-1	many	SPTAHTNNEQF
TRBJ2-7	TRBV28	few	ASVGADTYEQY
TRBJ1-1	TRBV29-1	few	SVERSRQLAPLSEAF
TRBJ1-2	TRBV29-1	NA	SVDEGEDIYGYT
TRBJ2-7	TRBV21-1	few	ASSKEEGEREGEQY
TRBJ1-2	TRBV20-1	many	SKAGGYGYT
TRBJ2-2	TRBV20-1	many	SAQKQGISSGELF
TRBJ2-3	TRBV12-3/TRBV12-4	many	ASSFVLGGTAQY
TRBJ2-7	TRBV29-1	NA	SVRSSYEQY
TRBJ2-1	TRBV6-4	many	ASRRAGKRGNEQF
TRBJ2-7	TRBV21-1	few	ASSKEGLVVGSYEQY
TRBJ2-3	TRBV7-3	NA	ASSQRPGTGVTDTQY
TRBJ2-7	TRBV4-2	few	ASSQEQFDAYEQY
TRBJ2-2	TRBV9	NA	ASSVESPPIGQLF